This TCR beta chain is drawn from a study of monozygotic twins with inflammatory bowel disease. Researchers isolated total RNA from whole blood without sorting T cells. UMIs containing a 6-nucleotide sample barcode were added via template switching. TCRdb reworked the 5' RACE reads into one entry per CDR3 protein, no DNA. The repertoire table contains about 440,000 distinct CDR3 sequences. This CDR3 is built from 14 residues. Germline CDR1 reads LGHNA; CDR2 reads YNFKEQ. The source of this sequence is a human donor with ulcerative colitis or Crohn's disease, or a healthy co-twin of an affected twin (not recorded which). This rearrangement joins TRBV4-2 to TRBJ2-1; absent DNA, TCRdb's TRBD1 call cannot be checked. Sequenced sample: blood. This CDR3 is CASSQELVSHEQFF.